This T cell receptor (beta chain) derives from a study of blood T cell repertoires in COVID-19. Methods used by the authors: Estimated nucleated cell counts came from reference gene primer amplification. Sequencing used immunoSEQ multiplex PCR; TCRdb keeps in-frame clones, though not all of them. V and J calls and clone size follow that table, whereas D and trimming were derived from the DNA. Here the sample spans tens of thousands of clones, 82% being singletons. The TCR was taken from a human donor in a cohort sampled during active COVID-19. The sequenced sample was peripheral blood.

The CDR3 reads CASSLRGQGNSPLHF. Here the CDR3 DNA reads TGTGCCAGCAGCTTAAGGGGCCAGGGGAATTCACCCCTCCACTTT. The rearrangement uses TRBV7-6 and TRBJ1-6; possibly TRBD1 for D (6 bases). Trimming took 2 bases from V and 7 from J, leaving 12 bases between them. Per the germline V gene, CDR1 is SGHVS and CDR2 is FNYEAQ. The CDR3 is 15 amino acids. The full variable domain, rest sourced from reference TRBV7-6 and TRBJ1-6, is GAGVSQSPRYKVTKRGQDVALRCDPISGHVSLYWYRQALGQGPEFLTYFNYEAQQDKSGLPNDRFSAERPEGSISTLTIQRTEQRDSAMYRCASSLRGQGNSPLHFGNGTRLTVT.